Below are 8 T cell receptor beta chains sequenced from a single sample in a study of control samples from healthy donors and cancer patients. Here immunoSEQ multiplex PCR was the method, and the copy in TCRdb shows in-frame clones only, minus some. Among 190,000 or so clones listed, approximately 92% were seen once. Sequencing used blood. The receptor source for this set is a man aged 18 to 30 in good health.

The chain links TRBV6-6 to TRBJ2-5; the D is unclear. The CDR3 length is 11 residues. Germline V gives CDR1 MNHNY, CDR2 SVGAGI (reference sequence). Trimming shortened V by 6 bases and J by 2 bases, and 4 bases separated the two germline ends. The DNA for the CDR3 is TGTGCCAGCAGGAATCAAGAGACCCAGTACTTC. Protein: CASRNQETQYF.

The genes are TRBV6-5 and TRBJ2-2, with D uncertain. Germline V gives CDR1 MNHEY, CDR2 SVGAGI. This CDR3 comprises 15 residues. V was cut by 0 bases and J by 6 bases, with 11 bases left in between. The CDR3 nucleotides are TGTGCCAGCAGTTACTCGATACCGGGCCCCGGGGAGCTGTTTTTT. It yields the protein CASSYSIPGPGELFF.

The V call is TRBV6-1, the J call TRBJ2-7, with D perhaps matching TRBD1 (5 bases). Germline V gene sequence: CDR1 MNHNS, CDR2 SASEGT. Trimming removed 1 base at V and 0 bases at J, with 19 bases between. The CDR3 totals 18 residues. The CDR3 region is CASSEGSGVYRGSYEQYF. CDR3 DNA sequence: TGTGCCAGCAGTGAAGGAAGTGGGGTTTATAGGGGCTCCTACGAGCAGTACTTC.

The chain has TRBV5-4 and TRBJ2-4; 9 positions match TRBD1. The CDR3 totals 16 residues. Per germline, CDR1 SGHNT and CDR2 YYREEE (reference sequence). Trimming removed 4 bases from V and 0 bases from J; junction bases left unmatched: 5. The CDR3 loop is CASSQGTGLAKNIQYF. The DNA of the CDR3 is TGTGCCAGCAGCCAGGGGACAGGGCTAGCCAAAAACATTCAGTACTTC. Full variable domain (outside the CDR3, taken from reference TRBV5-4 and TRBJ2-4): ETGVTQSPTHLIKTRGQQVTLRCSSQSGHNTVSWYQQALGQGPQFIFQYYREEENGRGNFPPRFSGLQFPNYSSELNVNALELDDSALYLCASSQGTGLAKNIQYFGAGTRLSVL.

The CDR3 DNA reads TGTGCCAGCAGCTTGGTTGGGGGGACAGGCTATGGCTACACCTTC. Encoded protein: CASSLVGGTGYGYTF. The chain recombines TRBV5-6 with TRBJ1-2, with 8 bases matching TRBD1. Per the germline V gene, CDR1 is SGHDT and CDR2 is YYEEEE. CDR3 length equals 15 residues. The V and J ends lost 0 bases and 4 bases, in that order; junction bases with no gene match: 5. The full variable domain, completed using reference TRBV5-6 and TRBJ1-2, is DAGVTQSPTHLIKTRGQQVTLRCSPKSGHDTVSWYQQALGQGPQFIFQYYEEEERQRGNFPDRFSGHQFPNYSSELNVNALLLGDSALYLCASSLVGGTGYGYTFGSGTRLTVV.

V usage is TRBV28 and J usage is TRBJ2-4, with TRBD2 identical over 12 bases. Germline-derived CDR1 and CDR2 are MDHEN and SYDVKM. J gave up 7 bases and V 0 bases, and 7 bases lay outside the gene matches. The CDR3 is 17 amino acids. This CDR3 reads CASSLWASGGALNIQYF. CDR3 nucleotides: TGTGCCAGCAGTTTATGGGCTAGCGGGGGGGCCTTGAACATTCAGTACTTC.

The gene calls are TRBV5-1 and TRBJ1-3, with 9 nucleotides matching TRBD1. V was pared by 4 bases and J by 0 bases, with 8 bases of the junction left unmatched. Germline assignment: CDR1 SGHRS and CDR2 YFSETQ. The CDR3 runs 17 residues. This chain's CDR3 is CASSTGQGFSSGNTIYF. DNA of the CDR3: TGCGCCAGCAGCACCGGACAGGGGTTTAGCTCTGGAAACACCATATATTTT. Using reference TRBV5-1 and TRBJ1-3 for the parts outside the CDR3, the full variable domain is KAGVTQTPRYLIKTRGQQVTLSCSPISGHRSVSWYQQTPGQGLQFLFEYFSETQRNKGNFPGRFSGRQFSNSRSEMNVSTLELGDSALYLCASSTGQGFSSGNTIYFGEGSWLTVV.

In DNA, the CDR3 is TGTGCCAGCTCAGAATGGGGAGGCTACACCTTC. It specifies CASSEWGGYTF. The chain joins TRBV3-1 (or the pseudogene TRBV3-2) to TRBJ1-2; no clear D gene. CDR1 is LGHDT and CDR2 is YNNKEL in the germline V gene (reference sequence). The length of the CDR3 is 11 residues. V lost 8 bases to trimming and J lost 8 bases, with 12 bases between them.